Shown below are 8 T cell receptor beta chains from a single sample sequenced in a study of Graves' ophthalmopathy and Graves' hyperthyroidism. Amplification of TCR beta CDR3 regions used RNA transcripts. After a first-round RT-PCR with HTBI primers, a second-round multiplex PCR was run. Each CDR3 protein gets one entry after TCRdb re-called the multiplex PCR reads with MiXCR. The table lists over a million distinct CDR3 sequences, 36% of them singletons, with more than 9.5% in the top ten. Sequenced input: peripheral blood or thyroid tissue (not recorded which). These receptor sequences come from an adult man with Graves' hyperthyroidism.

As concerns this clonotype: A read error may be the cause here, since a much bigger clone is one base away. The chain is built from TRBV7-2 and TRBJ2-2; a possible D gene is TRBD2 (5 bases). Per germline, CDR1 SGHTA and CDR2 FQGNSA. The CDR3 length is 16 residues. This chain's CDR3 is CASSPVEGSVTGELVF. The CDR3 region has the DNA TGTGCCAGCAGTCCCGTTGAAGGGTCGGTCACCGGGGAGCTGGTTTTT.

This clonotype was seen ten or more times. CDR3 amino acids: CASLAYRERIGLYGYTF. The CDR3 region has the DNA TGTGCCAGCTTGGCGTACAGGGAACGTATAGGGCTCTATGGCTACACCTTC. The chain joins TRBV7-9 to TRBJ1-2; TRBD1 might be the D (6 bases). Between the trimmed V and J ends, which lost 8 bases and 4 bases, there was a span of 26 bases. Germline V gene sequence: CDR1 SEHNR, CDR2 FQNEAQ (reference sequence). This CDR3 is built from 17 residues.

V is TRBV7-9 and J is TRBJ2-3, with 15 bases identical to TRBD2. Germline lookup yields CDR1 SEHNR and CDR2 FQNEAQ (reference sequence). CDR3 length: 16 residues. The ends lost 6 bases at V and 5 bases at J; junction bases unmatched: 6. DNA for the CDR3: TGTGCCAGCAGTTTGGGACTAGCGGGGGGAGGAGATACGCAGTATTTT. The encoded protein is CASSLGLAGGGDTQYF.

This clonotype occurred a few times. The CDR3 region has the DNA TGTGCCAGCAGACCGACCTCTGTTAGCTACGAGCAGTACTTC. Its translation is CASRPTSVSYEQYF. The J gene is TRBJ2-7, the V gene TRBV6-5; D gene uncertain. This CDR3 region has 14 residues. Trimming pared 6 bases from V and 3 bases from J, leaving 15 bases between. The V gene's germline CDR1 is MNHEY and CDR2 SVGAGI.

The chain links TRBV10-1 to TRBJ2-2; TRBD2 might be the D (5 bases). The CDR3 contains 18 residues. Germline CDR1 WNHNN, CDR2 SYGVQD (reference sequence). V shed 3 bases and J shed 4 bases, with 21 bases lying between them. CDR3 DNA sequence: TGCGCCAGCAGTGATACCCCGGGGAAGGATGGGATCACCGGGGAGCTGTTTTTT. It translates to CASSDTPGKDGITGELFF.

The chain uses TRBV6-5 and TRBJ2-5; TRBD2 agrees at 12 bases. Germline CDR1 MNHEY, CDR2 SVGAGI. V shed 0 bases and J 10 bases; nucleotides not matched to a gene: 6. The CDR3 runs 15 residues. CDR3 coding DNA: TGTGCCAGCAGTTACTCCAATCTAGCGGGGGGGGTCCAGTACTTC. Amino acids: CASSYSNLAGGVQYF.

This clonotype has just a few counts. The chain carries TRBV4-1 and TRBJ1-4; D remains unclear. The CDR3 length is 15 residues. Trimming cost V 3 bases and J 4 bases, with 12 bases left between them. CDR1 is MGHRA, CDR2 YSYEKL, per germline. The CDR3, as DNA: TGCGCCAGCAGCCAGGGTAGGGTGGATAATGAAAAACTGTTTTTT. This sequence encodes CASSQGRVDNEKLFF.

The chain joins TRBV7-9 to TRBJ2-7, with D tentatively TRBD1 or TRBD2 (6 bases each). V lost 3 bases, J lost 2 bases, and 14 bases lay in between. The CDR3 has 15 residues. CDR1 is SEHNR and CDR2 is FQNEAQ in the germline V gene (reference sequence). The CDR3, as DNA: TGTGCCAGCAGCTTGGAGAGGGGGAGGACCTACGAGCAGTACTTC. Encoded protein: CASSLERGRTYEQYF.